This TCR beta chain was captured in a study of regulatory and conventional T cells in RAG deficiency. Assay used: immunoSEQ multiplex PCR; TCRdb lists only in-frame clones, some missing. The sample lists roughly 29,000 clones; about 93% were seen once. Genomic DNA came from blood regulatory T cells gated CD4+ CD25-high CD127-low. The same specimen was also included in a second study, on regulatory T cells. Per that study: The PCR used 52 TRBV and 13 TRBJ primers.

The sequenced sample consisted of Tregs sorted from blood. The receptor comes from a human donor in good health.

The CDR3 DNA is TGTGCCTGGACCTTTAAGAACACTGAAGCTTTCTTT. Amino acid sequence: CAWTFKNTEAFF. V is TRBV30 and J is TRBJ1-1; D is unclear. Germline V CDR1 and CDR2: GTSNPN, SVGIG (reference sequence). Between the trimmed V and J ends, which lost 4 bases and 1 base, there was a span of 7 bases. The CDR3 totals 12 residues. The whole variable domain, filled in from reference TRBV30 and TRBJ1-1, reads SQTIHQWPATLVQPVGSPLSLECTVEGTSNPNLYWYRQAAGRGLQLLFYSVGIGQISSEVPQNLSASRPQDRQFILSSKKLLLSDSGFYLCAWTFKNTEAFFGQGTRLTVV.